This T cell receptor beta chain was captured by sequencing in a study of CD8+ T cells in alopecia areata. Study as a whole: The study gave treated patients oral tofacitinib at 5 to 10 mg twice daily. Affected scalp percentage determined the severity score of treated patients.

There are 16 residues in the CDR3. Germline-derived CDR1 and CDR2 are SEHNR and FQNEAQ (reference sequence). V lost 3 bases and J lost 4; bases outside the gene matches: 7. The sequencing template was cDNA reverse transcribed from extracted RNA. Assay used: immunoSEQ multiplex PCR; TCRdb lists only in-frame clones, some missing. The sample carries about 190,000 clones, roughly 64% recorded once. Noted treatment: oral pan-JAK inhibitor, 5-10 mg twice daily. This clone occurred a few times. The antigen remains unidentified. Study outcomes and limitations: A single nonresponder leaves the baseline CD8+ expansion link to response uncertain. Expanded CD8+ clones among the top 100, and scalp clonality, were significantly decreased by tofacitinib.

The sequencing here drew on CD8+ T cells sorted from blood, taken at week 24, from a patient treated with tofacitinib. V and J are TRBV7-9 and TRBJ2-3, with 10 bases lining up with TRBD1. The sequence was collected from a human donor with alopecia areata. The CDR3 protein is CASSFFDRGPPDTQYF. CDR3 in DNA: TGTGCCAGCAGCTTCTTCGACAGGGGGCCCCCAGATACGCAGTATTTT.